This T cell receptor (beta chain) was captured by sequencing in a study of shared clonotypes between healthy human individuals. In the original analysis: Junction-only sequences produced by ImmunoSEQ had no quality scores, so filtering differed. The table came from immunoSEQ multiplex PCR; TCRdb's copy has only in-frame clones and leaves some out. That table supplies the V and J calls and clone size; D and trimming were determined from the DNA. The table lists some 2 million clones, around 96% of them singletons. As for this clone: The sample carries other DNA sequences with the same CDR3.

The CDR3 consists of 12 residues. Germline V gene sequence: CDR1 SGDLS, CDR2 YYNGEE. V was pared by 3 bases and J by 4 bases, with 4 bases between. Naive CD8 isolation took CD45RO-negative cells positively selected for CCR7 and excluded terminally differentiated effector memory CD45RA+ cells. Material for sequencing was naive CD8+ T cells sorted from blood. V and J are TRBV9 and TRBJ2-2; D uncertain. The clonotype originates from a man between 18 and 35 years old in good health. In DNA, the CDR3 is TGTGCCAGCAGCGGGTCCACCGGGGAGCTGTTTTTT. Translating gives CASSGSTGELFF.